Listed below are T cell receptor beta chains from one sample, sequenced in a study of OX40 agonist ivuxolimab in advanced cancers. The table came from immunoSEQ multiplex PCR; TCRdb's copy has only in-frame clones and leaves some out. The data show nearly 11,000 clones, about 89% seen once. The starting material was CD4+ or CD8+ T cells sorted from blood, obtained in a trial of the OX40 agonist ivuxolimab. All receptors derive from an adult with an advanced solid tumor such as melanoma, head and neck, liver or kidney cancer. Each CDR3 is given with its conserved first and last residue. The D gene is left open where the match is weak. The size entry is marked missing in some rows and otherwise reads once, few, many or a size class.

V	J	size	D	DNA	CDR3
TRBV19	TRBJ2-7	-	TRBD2	TGTGCCAGTAGTCCGACTAGCGGGACCTACGAGCAGTACTTC	CASSPTSGTYEQYF
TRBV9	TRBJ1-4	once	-	TGTGCCAGCAGCGTAGGAAGGACTGAAGAAAAACTGTTTTTT	CASSVGRTEEKLFF
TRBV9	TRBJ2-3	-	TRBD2	TGTGCCAGCAGCGAGACTAGCGGGAGGGCCGGGGATACGCAGTATTTT	CASSETSGRAGDTQYF
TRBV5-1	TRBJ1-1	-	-	TGCGCCAGCAGCTTGGCCCCAGGGGCCATGAACACTGAAGCTTTCTTT	CASSLAPGAMNTEAFF
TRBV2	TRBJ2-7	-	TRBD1	TGTGCCAGCAGGCAGCGTTCTGACAGGGTTGATTACGAGCAGTACTTC	CASRQRSDRVDYEQYF
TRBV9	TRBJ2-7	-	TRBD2	TGTGCCAGCAGCGCCGGGACTAGCGGCTACGAGCAGTACTTC	CASSAGTSGYEQYF
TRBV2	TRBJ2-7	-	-	TGTGCCAGCAGTGAATGGGGCGGAACCTACGAGCAGTACTTC	CASSEWGGTYEQYF
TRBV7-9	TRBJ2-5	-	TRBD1	TGTGCCAGCAGCCAATCACAGGGGGCTCGGGAGACCCAGTACTTC	CASSQSQGARETQYF
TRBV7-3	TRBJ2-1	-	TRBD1	TGTGCCAGCAGCTTAAACCCCCGGGGGCAGGGGGCTAATGAGCAGTTCTTC	CASSLNPRGQGANEQFF
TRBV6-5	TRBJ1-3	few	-	TGTGCCAGCAGTCCCAATACTGGAAACACCATATATTTT	CASSPNTGNTIYF
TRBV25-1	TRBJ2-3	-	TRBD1	TGTGCCAGCAGTGTCCCCCGGGACAGCCGAGATACGCAGTATTTT	CASSVPRDSRDTQYF
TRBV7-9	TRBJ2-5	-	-	TGTGCCAGCAGCCCCCTGACAGCCCAAGAGACCCAGTACTTC	CASSPLTAQETQYF
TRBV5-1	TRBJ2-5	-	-	TGCGCCAGCAGCTTGGAGGTGGAAGAGACCCAGTACTTC	CASSLEVEETQYF
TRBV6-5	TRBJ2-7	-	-	TGTGCCAGCATTTCGCGGAGGGGGGAGCAGTACTTC	CASISRRGEQYF
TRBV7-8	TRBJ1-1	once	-	TGTGCCAGCAGCTTAGCCCGTGGCAGGGGCGGTACTGAAGCTTTCTTT	CASSLARGRGGTEAFF
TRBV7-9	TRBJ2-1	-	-	TGTGCCAGCAGCCATAGCGGACCGAATCACAATGAGCAGTTCTTC	CASSHSGPNHNEQFF
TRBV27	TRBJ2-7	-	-	TGTGCCAGCAGTTTACCGCGACTCCTACCCTACGAGCAGTACTTC	CASSLPRLLPYEQYF
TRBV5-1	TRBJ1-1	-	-	TGCGCCAGCAGCTTGGTTGGGCACGGGAGTCCTGAAGCTTTCTTT	CASSLVGHGSPEAFF
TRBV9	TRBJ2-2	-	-	TGTGCCAGCAAGAACGTTGGGGCCGGGGAGCTGTTTTTT	CASKNVGAGELFF
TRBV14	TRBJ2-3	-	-	TGTGCCAGCAGCCACCAGAATTCAGATACGCAGTATTTT	CASSHQNSDTQYF
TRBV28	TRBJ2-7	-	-	TGTGCCAGCAGCCCGGACAGCTACGAGCAGTACTTC	CASSPDSYEQYF
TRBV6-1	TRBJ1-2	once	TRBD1	TGTGCCAGCAGTGAGGAGCCTGCCGGGACAGGGAACTATGGCTACACCTTC	CASSEEPAGTGNYGYTF
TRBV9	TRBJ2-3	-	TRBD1	TGTGCCAGCAGCGTAGAGCAGGGGGATCCCTTAACAGATACGCAGTATTTT	CASSVEQGDPLTDTQYF